This T cell receptor (beta chain) came from a study of cytomegalovirus exposure and HLA in healthy donors. Study-level points and caveats: Analyses of presence/absence relied on an assumption of roughly uniform sequencing depth across donors.

Comments on this clone: Antigen: not known.

PCR primers comprised 60 Vbeta and 13 Jbeta primers. Study processing details: An analysis that came later counted tens of millions of unique TCR beta chains, approximately 9.9 million shared. Measured with immunoSEQ multiplex PCR; TCRdb has only the in-frame clones, and not every one. The DNA was the basis for D and trimming; V, J and clone size are from that table. This sample has about 190,000 clones, with over 80% found just once. Unmatched junction bases numbered 4, after V lost 1 base and J lost 0 bases. This CDR3 spans 18 amino acids. CDR1 is SGHAT and CDR2 is FQNNGV in the germline V gene. The sequencing sample was made of PBMCs. This clonotype was obtained from a boy between 2 and 10 years old in good health and CMV-seronegative. This chain uses TRBV11-2 with TRBJ2-3; 13 bases map to TRBD2. DNA of the CDR3: TGTGCCAGCAGCTTAGTGGGACTAGCGGGGTTGAGCACAGATACGCAGTATTTT. Translation gives CASSLVGLAGLSTDTQYF.